This T cell receptor beta chain was sequenced during a study of graft-versus-host responses after intestinal transplantation. Whole-study results and caveats: After transplant, early declines in HvG clones were associated with peak levels of circulating GvH clones.

TCRdb keeps only in-frame clones here, not all; method: immunoSEQ multiplex PCR. The sample has about 1,000 clones; nearly 85% are singletons. The CDR3 is 15 residues long. The germline V gene has CDR1 MNHEY and CDR2 SMNVEV (reference sequence). V was pared by 6 bases and J by 6 bases, with 7 bases of the junction left unmatched. Of note for this clone: Antigen specificity is unknown.

Investigators treated the graft tissue so that it released intraepithelial and lamina propria lymphocytes. The V and J genes are TRBV27 and TRBJ2-2; 10 bases agree with TRBD2. This sequence originates from a human patient who received an intestinal transplant, so some T cells may come from the graft donor. This specimen was ileum tissue, taken 109 days after intestinal transplant. CDR3 protein: CASSFTSGNPGELFF. CDR3 nucleotide sequence: TGTGCCAGCAGCTTTACTAGCGGGAATCCCGGGGAGCTGTTTTTT.